This TCR beta chain was sequenced for a study of blood T cell repertoires in COVID-19. About the study: From T cells, B-cell-depleted T cells, or PBMCs came the material, which was cDNA or gDNA.

V gave up 1 base and J gave up 1 base; unmatched junction bases: 3. Looked up from germline, CDR1 is LNHNV and CDR2 is YYDKDF (reference sequence). This CDR3 spans 15 amino acids. Assay: immunoSEQ multiplex PCR; the TCRdb copy retains only in-frame clones and omits some. The sample holds 250,000 to 300,000 clones, roughly nine tenths seen once. Material for sequencing was peripheral blood. The J gene is TRBJ2-5, the V gene TRBV15; 7 bases agree with TRBD1. The receptor was derived from a woman in her thirties with COVID-19, enrolled during active disease. CDR3 sequence: CATSRGQGIQETQYF. In DNA, the CDR3 is TGTGCCACCAGCAGAGGACAGGGCATCCAAGAGACCCAGTACTTC. Full variable domain (outside the CDR3, taken from reference TRBV15 and TRBJ2-5): DAMVIQNPRYQVTQFGKPVTLSCSQTLNHNVMYWYQQKSSQAPKLLFHYYDKDFNNEADTPDNFQSRRPNTSFCFLDIRSPGLGDTAMYLCATSRGQGIQETQYFGPGTRLLVL.